This T cell receptor beta chain was sequenced for a study of blood T cell repertoires in COVID-19. Whole-study context: Sites in the United States, Italy and Spain provided acute and convalescent COVID-19 samples. T cells, B-cell-depleted T cells, or PBMCs supplied cDNA or gDNA.

CDR1 and CDR2 from the germline V gene are SGDLS and YYNGEE. The V gene lost 0 bases and the J gene lost 4 bases, with 7 bases spanning the gap. This CDR3 has 13 residues. TCRdb's copy holds only in-frame clones and misses some; the assay was immunoSEQ multiplex PCR. The profile covers 200,000 to 250,000 clones, with around nine tenths appearing a single time and 5.5% to 9% taken by the ten largest. The sequencing sample was made of peripheral blood. This clonotype was sampled from a woman in her seventies with active or convalescent COVID-19. The rearrangement uses TRBV9 and TRBJ1-2; unclear D gene. CDR3 in DNA: TGTGCCAGCAGCGTAGCTGGAGTCTATGGCTACACCTTC. Translating gives CASSVAGVYGYTF. Full variable domain (remainder filled in from reference TRBV9 and TRBJ1-2): DSGVTQTPKHLITATGQRVTLRCSPRSGDLSVYWYQQSLDQGLQFLIQYYNGEERAKGNILERFSAQQFPDLHSELNLSSLELGDSALYFCASSVAGVYGYTFGSGTRLTVV.